A selection of T cell receptor beta chains follows, all from one sample in a study of CDR3 diversity in severe acne. MiXCR was run by TCRdb on the PCR reads, yielding one entry per CDR3 protein. The sample carries around 100,000 distinct CDR3 sequences, around 53% recorded once. Sample: blood. The receptors originated from a male donor with acne. The CDR3 runs from the conserved cysteine through the conserved F or W. The D gene is left open where the match is weak. Clone size is shown for a subset of rows, as once, few, many or a class of expanded clone.

d_call,v_call,j_call,clone_size,cdr3_aa,cdr3_nt
-,TRBV3-1,TRBJ1-2,many,CASSQDPKGYTF,TGTGCCAGCAGCCAAGATCCCAAGGGCTACACCTTC
TRBD1,TRBV20-1,TRBJ2-3,medium-sized,CSASVVGTGTGTQYF,TGCAGTGCTAGTGTGGTCGGGACAGGCACGGGTACGCAGTATTTT
-,TRBV2,TRBJ1-2,-,CASSLASGGLYGYTF,TGTGCCAGCAGCTTGGCCTCGGGAGGCCTCTATGGCTACACCTTC
TRBD1,TRBV3-1,TRBJ2-5,once,CASSQERDRGWETQYF,TGTGCCAGCAGCCAAGAACGGGACAGGGGCTGGGAGACCCAGTACTTC
-,TRBV5-6,TRBJ2-1,-,CASSPEGAGLADLNCNEQFF,TGTGCCAGCAGCCCTGAAGGTGCAGGCTTAGCGGACCTGAACTGCAATGAGCAGTTCTTC
-,TRBV5-1,TRBJ2-3,many,CASSSQDSTDTQYF,TGCGCCAGCAGCTCGCAGGACAGCACAGATACGCAGTATTTT
-,TRBV10-3,TRBJ2-3,many,CAISEDVPADTQYF,TGTGCCATCAGTGAGGACGTGCCCGCAGATACGCAGTATTTT
-,TRBV7-9,TRBJ2-5,few,CASSARSSEITETQYF,TGTGCCAGCAGCGCACGATCTAGTGAGATAACGGAGACCCAGTACTTC
TRBD1,TRBV19,TRBJ1-5,-,CASSIVAGTGRYNQPQHF,TGTGCCAGTAGTATAGTAGCGGGGACAGGGCGCTACAATCAGCCCCAGCATTTT
-,TRBV29-1,TRBJ2-6,many,CSVDSHTEPGANVLTF,TGCAGCGTTGACTCCCACACGGAACCTGGGGCCAACGTCCTGACTTTC
-,TRBV7-8,TRBJ1-6,-,CASNLRGVSDNSPLHF,TGTGCCAGCAACTTAAGGGGGGTCTCCGATAATTCACCCCTCCACTTT
-,TRBV20-1,TRBJ2-6,-,CSAGGLMGANVLTF,TGCAGTGCGGGGGGACTGATGGGGGCCAACGTCCTGACTTTC
-,TRBV6-6,TRBJ2-3,many,CASSYSSREENTDTQYF,TGTGCCAGCAGTTACTCATCCAGGGAAGAAAACACAGATACGCAGTATTTT
-,TRBV7-3,TRBJ2-6,-,CASRESSGANVLTF,TGTGCCAGTCGCGAGAGCTCTGGGGCCAACGTCCTGACTTTC
-,TRBV24-1,TRBJ1-5,many,CATMDGQNQPQHF,TGTGCCACCATGGACGGCCAAAATCAGCCCCAGCATTTT
-,TRBV10-3,TRBJ2-7,-,CAINTGPAGSYEQYF,TGTGCCATCAACACAGGGCCCGCGGGCTCCTACGAGCAGTACTTC
TRBD1,TRBV15,TRBJ1-5,many,CATSEDRGGNQPQHF,TGTGCCACCAGCGAGGACAGGGGGGGCAATCAGCCCCAGCATTTT
TRBD1,TRBV20-1,TRBJ1-2,-,CSAGTGTNYGYTF,TGCAGTGCCGGGACAGGGACTAACTATGGCTACACCTTC
TRBD2,TRBV7-2,TRBJ2-5,-,CASSLRFQAGDETQYF,TGTGCCAGCAGCTTACGATTCCAAGCGGGAGATGAGACCCAGTACTTC
-,TRBV20-1,TRBJ2-3,-,CSARTAGSDADTQYF,TGCAGTGCTAGGACCGCCGGGAGTGACGCAGATACGCAGTATTTT
TRBD2,TRBV7-2,TRBJ2-5,-,CASSSGLAGRFGTQYF,TGTGCCAGCAGCTCGGGACTAGCGGGACGTTTTGGGACCCAGTACTTC
-,TRBV25-1,TRBJ2-5,-,CASSGHPSQETQYF,TGTGCCAGCAGTGGACACCCTTCCCAAGAGACCCAGTACTTC
-,TRBV9,TRBJ1-6,-,CASSAGEDSPLHF,TGTGCCAGCAGCGCCGGGGAAGATTCACCCCTCCACTTT
TRBD2,TRBV19,TRBJ2-1,-,CASSKGISGSVEQFF,TGTGCCAGTAGTAAGGGTATTAGCGGGAGTGTTGAGCAGTTCTTC
TRBD1,TRBV5-1,TRBJ2-3,many,CASSLVRDSQPDTQYF,TGCGCCAGCAGCTTGGTTCGGGACAGCCAACCAGATACGCAGTATTTT
TRBD2,TRBV24-1,TRBJ2-2,once,CATSDSAGTSGRAPGELFF,TGTGCCACCAGTGACTCCGCGGGGACTAGCGGGAGGGCCCCCGGGGAGCTGTTTTTT
-,TRBV7-9,TRBJ1-1,many,CASSFPGEAFF,TGTGCCAGCAGCTTCCCGGGGGAAGCTTTCTTT
TRBD1,TRBV4-3,TRBJ2-7,many,CASSQERQGAYEQYF,TGCGCCAGCAGCCAAGAAAGACAGGGGGCCTACGAGCAGTACTTC
TRBD2,TRBV28,TRBJ2-2,-,CASSSGLVGAGELFF,TGTGCCAGCAGTTCCGGACTAGTTGGCGCCGGGGAGCTGTTTTTT
-,TRBV7-8,TRBJ1-5,-,CASSSPAGVSNQPQHF,TGTGCCAGCAGCTCCCCCGCGGGGGTGAGCAATCAGCCCCAGCATTTT
-,TRBV18,TRBJ2-7,-,CASSPRDNAYEQYF,TGTGCCAGCTCACCCCGGGACAACGCCTACGAGCAGTACTTC
-,TRBV18,TRBJ2-5,many,CASSPASQETQYF,TGTGCCAGCTCACCTGCCTCGCAAGAGACCCAGTACTTC
TRBD2,TRBV14,TRBJ2-2,-,CASSQLAGGTGELFF,TGTGCCAGCAGCCAACTAGCGGGAGGTACCGGGGAGCTGTTTTTT
-,TRBV2,TRBJ1-3,medium-sized,CASSVQGTGNTIYF,TGTGCCAGCAGTGTACAGGGCACTGGAAACACCATATATTTT
-,TRBV9,TRBJ2-6,-,CASSSPTARSGANVLTF,TGTGCCAGCAGCTCTCCCACTGCGAGATCTGGGGCCAACGTCCTGACTTTC
-,TRBV7-2,TRBJ2-3,-,CASSSGTSGTDTQYF,TGTGCCAGCAGCTCGGGTACGTCGGGCACAGATACGCAGTATTTT
TRBD2,TRBV9,TRBJ2-3,-,CASSVGLAGATDTQYF,TGTGCCAGCAGCGTAGGTCTAGCGGGAGCGACAGATACGCAGTATTTT
-,TRBV29-1,TRBJ1-5,-,CSAHIVSNQPQHF,TGCAGCGCACATATTGTGAGCAATCAGCCCCAGCATTTT
-,TRBV20-1,TRBJ2-7,many,CSASLMVFAYEQYF,TGCAGTGCTAGTTTGATGGTATTCGCCTACGAGCAGTACTTC
TRBD2,TRBV25-1,TRBJ2-2,-,CAIPGLAGGRPGELFF,TGTGCCATCCCGGGACTAGCGGGAGGACGTCCCGGGGAGCTGTTTTTT
-,TRBV7-9,TRBJ1-3,many,CASRPTGGQTGNTIYF,TGTGCCAGCAGGCCTACAGGAGGTCAAACAGGAAACACCATATATTTT
-,TRBV9,TRBJ2-2,-,CASSEQGGELFF,TGTGCCAGCAGCGAACAGGGCGGGGAGCTGTTTTTT
-,TRBV15,TRBJ2-3,-,CATSRTGDTQYF,TGTGCCACCAGCAGAACAGGAGATACGCAGTATTTT
-,TRBV10-3,TRBJ1-5,-,CAISAGANQPQHF,TGTGCCATCAGTGCCGGAGCCAATCAGCCCCAGCATTTT
-,TRBV10-1,TRBJ2-5,many,CASSDSLETQYF,TGCGCCAGCAGTGATTCCCTCGAGACCCAGTACTTC
-,TRBV2,TRBJ2-5,-,CASSVGGAEETQYF,TGTGCCAGCAGTGTTGGGGGGGCTGAGGAGACCCAGTACTTC
TRBD2,TRBV7-2,TRBJ2-5,-,CASSLVVSGTQETQYF,TGTGCCAGCAGCTTAGTTGTCAGCGGGACCCAAGAGACCCAGTACTTC
TRBD1,TRBV20-1,TRBJ2-7,few,CSASRAGTGRIDEQYF,TGCAGTGCTAGTCGGGCCGGGACAGGGAGAATAGACGAGCAGTACTTC
-,TRBV20-1,TRBJ2-2,many,CSARGFTGGGRGTGELFF,TGCAGTGCTAGAGGATTCACAGGGGGCGGGAGGGGCACCGGGGAGCTGTTTTTT
-,TRBV24-1,TRBJ2-2,few,CATSDPGTPNTGELFF,TGTGCCACCAGTGACCCCGGGACACCGAACACCGGGGAGCTGTTTTTT
-,TRBV7-8,TRBJ2-5,few,CASVDSQETQYF,TGTGCCAGCGTAGACAGCCAAGAGACCCAGTACTTC
TRBD2,TRBV10-3,TRBJ2-7,-,CAIRPGAGGVYEQYF,TGTGCCATCAGACCGGGTGCGGGAGGGGTGTACGAGCAGTACTTC
TRBD1,TRBV10-3,TRBJ1-2,many,CAISPGQGPFAYGYTF,TGTGCCATCAGCCCGGGACAGGGCCCTTTCGCCTATGGCTACACCTTC
TRBD2,TRBV9,TRBJ2-5,-,CASSVEGTSRLETQYF,TGTGCCAGCAGCGTAGAAGGGACTAGTCGGTTGGAGACCCAGTACTTC
TRBD1,TRBV10-2,TRBJ1-5,many,CASSAEGAQPQHF,TGCGCCAGCAGTGCCGAGGGGGCCCAGCCCCAGCATTTT
TRBD1,TRBV20-1,TRBJ2-7,-,CSARVIGDRDLYEQYF,TGCAGTGCTAGAGTAATAGGGGACAGGGACCTTTACGAGCAGTACTTC
-,TRBV12-3/TRBV12-4,TRBJ2-3,medium-sized,CASSSIEDTQYF,TGTGCCAGCAGTTCTATCGAAGATACGCAGTATTTT